This T cell receptor beta chain originates from a study of shared clonotypes between healthy human individuals. Overall study context: Samples came from a couple of female and a few male donors aged 18 to 49. There were three CD4 naive, three CD4 memory, two CD8 naive and one CD8 memory plates per donor.

Donation came from healthy HIV-negative adults that had no recent acute infections or vaccinations. As to this clone: What it binds is not known.

Sequenced by immunoSEQ multiplex PCR; TCRdb stores in-frame clones only, minus some. Here the sample spans hundreds of thousands of clones, around 74% being singletons. Study-level results: Among non-shared clonotypes, generation probabilities were lower than among those shared by all four donors.

The V gene's germline CDR1 is MDHEN and CDR2 SYDVKM. CDR3 length: 15 residues. V was pared by 7 bases and J by 0 bases, with 13 bases between. The rearrangement uses TRBV28 and TRBJ2-1; D remains ambiguous. This receptor was obtained from a man aged 25 to 40 in good health. The sample comprised memory CD4+ T cells sorted from blood. Subset of the sample: CD45RA-negative fraction. CDR3 bases: TGTGCCAGCACCCGTGGGGAAAGCTCCTACAATGAGCAGTTCTTC. It yields the protein CASTRGESSYNEQFF.